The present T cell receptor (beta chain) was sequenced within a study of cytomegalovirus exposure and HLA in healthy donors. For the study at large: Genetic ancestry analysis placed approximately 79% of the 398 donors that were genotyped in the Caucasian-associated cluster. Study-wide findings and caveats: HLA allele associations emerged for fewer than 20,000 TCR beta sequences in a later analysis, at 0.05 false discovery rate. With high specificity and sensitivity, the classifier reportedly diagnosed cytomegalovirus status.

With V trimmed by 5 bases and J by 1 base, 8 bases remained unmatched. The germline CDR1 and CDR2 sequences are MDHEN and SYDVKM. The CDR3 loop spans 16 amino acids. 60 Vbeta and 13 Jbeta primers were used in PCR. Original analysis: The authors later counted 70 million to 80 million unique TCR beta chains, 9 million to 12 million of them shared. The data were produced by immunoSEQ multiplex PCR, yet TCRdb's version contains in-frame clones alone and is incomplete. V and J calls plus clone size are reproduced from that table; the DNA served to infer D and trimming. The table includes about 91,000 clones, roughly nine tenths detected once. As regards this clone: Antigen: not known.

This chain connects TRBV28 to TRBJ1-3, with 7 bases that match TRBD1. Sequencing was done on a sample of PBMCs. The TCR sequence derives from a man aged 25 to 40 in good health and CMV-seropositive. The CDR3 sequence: CASSTIGTESGNTIYF. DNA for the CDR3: TGTGCCAGCAGTACAATAGGGACAGAATCTGGAAACACCATATATTTT.